This paragraph covers one T cell receptor (beta chain) sequence. This record belongs to a study of blood T cell repertoires in COVID-19. Overall study context: Two negative PCRs, clearance, or symptom resolution characterized the recovered Cohort 3 donors.

Measured with immunoSEQ multiplex PCR; TCRdb has only the in-frame clones, and not every one. Of 330,000 or so clones listed, approximately 87% are singletons. The V gene lost 6 bases and the J gene lost 11 bases, with 13 bases spanning the gap. CDR1 LNHDA and CDR2 SQIVND come from the germline V gene (reference sequence). The CDR3 totals 11 residues. Living in about two dozen US areas, the participants were between 18 and 89 years of age. Participant-given clinical history determined each cohort assignment. Sequencing input: PBMCs or T cells enriched from blood (not recorded which). This TCR came from a man in his forties in a cohort exposed to, infected with or recovered from COVID-19 (not recorded which). The rearrangement uses TRBV19 and TRBJ1-1; weak D call: TRBD1 (6 bases). For the CDR3, the DNA is TGTGCCAGTAGGGGGGGGGCGAACGCTTTCTTT. Protein: CASRGGANAFF.